A selection of T cell receptor beta chains follows, all from one sample in a study of CD8+CD57+ T cells in acquired aplastic anemia. TCRdb ran MiXCR on the reads and lists one entry per CDR3 protein. The table lists approximately 380,000 distinct CDR3 sequences, around 72% of them singletons. The sequenced material came from sorted CD4+, CD8+, or CD8+CD57+ T cells (not recorded which) from PBMCs. These receptors came from a human donor in good health, serving as a control. Each CDR3 is given with its conserved first and last residue.

TRBJ1-3 | TRBV7-2 | CASSQDQGRYGYTIYF
TRBJ2-5 | TRBV5-4 | CASSLTGEETQYF
TRBJ2-1 | TRBV12-3/TRBV12-4 | CASIGQLAGGGQEQFF
TRBJ2-3 | TRBV7-8 | CASSYANEQYF
TRBJ2-7 | TRBV6-5 | CASWAGSYEQYF
TRBJ2-7 | TRBV9 | CASSVGGQGLSYDF
TRBJ1-1 | TRBV19 | CASSPTQAYLEAFF
TRBJ2-7 | TRBV20-1 | CSARGREQYF
TRBJ1-4 | TRBV6-1 | CASRLGGAGEKLFF
TRBJ1-2 | TRBV20-1 | CSARVARPNYGYTF
TRBJ2-7 | TRBV10-1 | CASSESGQLGEQYF
TRBJ1-5 | TRBV7-2 | CASSVRQGASYTQHF
TRBJ2-3 | TRBV7-8 | CASSSTESANDTPYF
- | TRBV12-3/TRBV12-4 | CASTTPRQGRYEQYF
TRBJ1-2 | TRBV7-8 | CASAPQGRLYPYTF
TRBJ1-2 | TRBV5-8 | CASSFTPDNYGYTF
TRBJ2-7 | TRBV7-3 | CASSMRGESSSELYF
TRBJ2-5 | TRBV29-1 | CSADLGAGTQYF
TRBJ2-7 | TRBV11-2 | CASSLRTATYEQYF
TRBJ1-2 | TRBV12-3/TRBV12-4 | CASSSVRDRGAFNYGYTF
TRBJ2-7 | TRBV5-5 | CASTCGAHEQYF
TRBJ2-3 | TRBV24-1 | CATSDSYTQYF
TRBJ1-3 | TRBV29-1 | CSVEVGAGNTIYF
TRBJ1-2 | TRBV15 | CATSRDRGEAYGYTF
TRBJ2-3 | TRBV12-3/TRBV12-4 | CASSYDRVADTQYF
TRBJ1-3 | TRBV19 | CASSNGTAGGNTIYF
TRBJ1-1 | TRBV6-1 | CASSLTEMNTEAFF
TRBJ1-5 | TRBV19 | CASSIKSSNQPQHF